These 15 T cell receptor beta chains share one sample of origin, sequenced in a study of blood T cell repertoires in COVID-19. Using immunoSEQ multiplex PCR, the repertoire was profiled, and TCRdb retains in-frame clones only, with some absent. The sample has 130,000 to 150,000 clones; around nine tenths are singletons. The sequenced sample consisted of peripheral blood. These receptors came from a middle-aged woman with acute or convalescent COVID-19.

V gene TRBV6-5 combines with J gene TRBJ1-1, with a possible D match to TRBD1 (5 bases). Looked up from germline, CDR1 is MNHEY and CDR2 is SVGAGI. There are 14 residues in the CDR3. V lost 8 bases and J lost 2, with 15 bases in between. In DNA, the CDR3 is TGTGCCAGCGGGACGGGGGGGGTCAACACTGAAGCTTTCTTT. This translates into CASGTGGVNTEAFF.

This clone was detected once. The V call is TRBV14, the J call TRBJ1-1; TRBD1 is a possible D gene (5 bases). The CDR3 has 12 residues. Germline V lookup: CDR1 SGHDN, CDR2 FVKESK. Trimming pared 4 bases from V and 7 bases from J, leaving 10 bases between. In nucleotides, the CDR3 is TGTGCCAGCAGCCTCCAGGGTGTTGAAGCTTTCTTT. Amino acid sequence: CASSLQGVEAFF.

This sequence joins TRBV18 and TRBJ2-5; D unresolved. This CDR3 spans 13 amino acids. From germline, CDR1 is KGHSH and CDR2 LQKENI. Trimming pared 5 bases from V and 3 bases from J, leaving 10 bases between. DNA of the CDR3: TGTGCCAGCTCATCTGGAGTAAAAGAGACCCAGTACTTC. The encoded protein is CASSSGVKETQYF.

J is TRBJ1-4 and V is TRBV20-1; D unclear. The V gene's germline CDR1 is DFQATT and CDR2 SNEGSKA (reference sequence). Trimming removed 6 bases from V and 11 bases from J, with 10 bases in between. The CDR3 is 10 residues long. CDR3 DNA sequence: TGCAGTGCCGAGACGGAGAAACTGTTTTTT. This gives the protein CSAETEKLFF.

V gene TRBV30 combines with J gene TRBJ1-1; D is perhaps TRBD1 (6 bases). Germline assignment: CDR1 GTSNPN and CDR2 SVGIG (reference sequence). Trimming removed 8 bases at V and 0 bases at J, with 13 bases between. The CDR3 is 13 residues long. CDR3 sequence (DNA): TGTGCCGGTTGGGACATCATGAACACTGAAGCTTTCTTT. Translation gives CAGWDIMNTEAFF. The entire variable domain, with the rest obtained from reference TRBV30 and TRBJ1-1, is as follows: SQTIHQWPATLVQPVGSPLSLECTVEGTSNPNLYWYRQAAGRGLQLLFYSVGIGQISSEVPQNLSASRPQDRQFILSSKKLLLSDSGFYLCAGWDIMNTEAFFGQGTRLTVV.

The V and J genes are TRBV19 and TRBJ1-4; D call uncertain. V lost 7 bases and J lost 7, with 19 bases in between. Germline values: CDR1 LNHDA, CDR2 SQIVND (reference sequence). There are 15 residues in the CDR3. The CDR3 coding sequence is TGTGCCAGTAAGCCGCTAGACTTCAGAGGTGAAAAACTGTTTTTT. The encoded protein is CASKPLDFRGEKLFF.

The V and J genes are TRBV7-9 and TRBJ1-6; the D is unclear. The germline CDR1 and CDR2 sequences are SEHNR and FQNEAQ (reference sequence). This CDR3 region has 15 residues. With 3 bases removed from V and 7 bases from J, the gap between germline ends came to 13 bases. CDR3 in amino acids: CASSFVTPSNSPLHF. CDR3 bases: TGTGCCAGCAGCTTTGTGACTCCCTCAAATTCACCCCTCCACTTT.

The rearrangement uses TRBV7-8 and TRBJ1-4; TRBD1 aligns across 7 bases. This CDR3 comprises 15 residues. The V gene end was trimmed by 5 bases and the J gene end by 8 bases; junction bases not matched to a gene: 11. Germline lookup yields CDR1 SGHVS and CDR2 FQNEAQ. The CDR3 nucleotides read TGTGCCAGCAGCGCACAGGGGCAGTTTGGGGAAAAACTGTTTTTT. Its translation: CASSAQGQFGEKLFF.

V is TRBV7-2 and J is TRBJ2-2; perhaps TRBD1 as D (5 bases). The CDR3 length is 17 residues. The V end lost 5 bases, the J end lost 0 bases, and 16 bases lay between the germline ends. Germline-derived CDR1 and CDR2 are SGHTA and FQGNSA. In DNA, the CDR3 is TGTGCCAGCAGCGCAAGGGGCGAGTGGCCGAACACCGGGGAGCTGTTTTTT. Its protein is CASSARGEWPNTGELFF.

The chain joins TRBV3-1 (or the pseudogene TRBV3-2) to TRBJ1-6; unclear D gene. CDR1 is LGHDT and CDR2 is YNNKEL in the germline V gene (reference sequence). With 5 bases removed from V and 0 bases from J, the gap between germline ends came to 11 bases. This CDR3 has 16 amino acids. The CDR3 sequence is CASSTTPSSYNSPLHF. CDR3 nucleotides: TGTGCCAGCAGCACGACTCCCAGCTCCTATAATTCACCCCTCCACTTT.

The genes are TRBV5-6 and TRBJ1-6; D is perhaps TRBD1 (5 bases). CDR1 and CDR2 from the germline V gene are SGHDT and YYEEEE. The CDR3 covers 16 residues. The V end lost 0 bases, the J end lost 9 bases, and 16 bases lay between the germline ends. The CDR3 is CASSLGVWQGGSPLHF. CDR3 nucleotides: TGTGCCAGCAGCTTGGGGGTTTGGCAGGGCGGTTCACCCCTCCACTTT.

This chain links TRBV9 with TRBJ2-2; 8 positions agree with TRBD1. Germline V gives CDR1 SGDLS, CDR2 YYNGEE. The CDR3 spans 15 residues. Losses at the gene ends were 2 bases for V and 4 bases for J; bases not matched to a gene: 4. The CDR3 loop reads CASSVGQGPTGELFF. The CDR3 DNA reads TGTGCCAGCAGCGTTGGACAGGGCCCCACCGGGGAGCTGTTTTTT.

The rearrangement joins TRBV12-3 or TRBV12-4 to TRBJ1-2; weak D call: TRBD1 (6 bases). CDR3 length equals 13 residues. Trimming left V 3 bases short and J 4 bases short, with 9 bases between. The CDR3 DNA is TGTGCCAGCAGTTTGGACAGCGTCTATGGCTACACCTTC. This gives the protein CASSLDSVYGYTF.

DNA of the CDR3: TGTGCCAGCAGTTTATCAGTGTGGGCAGGCTTTAACTATGGCTACACCTTC. Translated: CASSLSVWAGFNYGYTF. The rearrangement uses TRBV28 and TRBJ1-2, with unresolved D. CDR1 and CDR2 (germline): MDHEN, SYDVKM. The CDR3 sequence is 17 residues long. V was clipped by 1 base and J by 1 base, with 16 bases between them.

This clone was detected a few times. The gene calls are TRBV4-2 and TRBJ1-2; 8 nucleotides match TRBD1. V lost 0 bases, J lost 4 bases, and 13 bases stayed unmatched. Germline CDR1 and CDR2: LGHNA and YNFKEQ. The CDR3 contains 18 residues. The CDR3 coding sequence is TGTGCCAGCAGCCAAGAGGAAATGGGGCAGGGGGCAGGCTATGGCTACACCTTC. Amino acid sequence: CASSQEEMGQGAGYGYTF.